This T cell receptor (beta chain) was retrieved from a study of long-term antiretroviral therapy in people with HIV. The assay, immunoSEQ v3.0, was run at survey level. TCRdb keeps only in-frame clones here, not all; method: immunoSEQ multiplex PCR. The sample records 15,000 or so clones, approximately 93% being singletons. The material sequenced was unsorted PBMCs, taken 0.6 years after starting antiretroviral therapy. This TCR was sampled from a woman between 40 and 50 years old with HIV.

CDR3 sequence: CASSQDREKAYEQYF. The CDR3 DNA follows: TGCGCCAGCAGCCAAGATAGGGAAAAGGCCTACGAGCAGTACTTC. The rearrangement uses TRBV4-1 and TRBJ2-7, with D unclear. Trimming shortened V by 0 bases and J by 2 bases, and 11 bases separated the two germline ends. Germline CDR1 reads MGHRA; CDR2 reads YSYEKL. CDR3 length equals 15 residues.